The table lists the clone carrying this T cell receptor beta chain with a few counts. Its antigen is as yet unknown. The record originates from a study of T cell repertoires in cytomegalovirus infection. Overall study: TCR beta signatures that were public indicated CMV infection and matching HLA type. Study results and caveats: HLA-C-restricted CMV-specific TCR beta clonotypes prevailed in the ex vivo response. Frequencies of public TCR beta families were cumulated, and this identified carriers of CMV plus the relevant HLA.

TCRdb redid the calling of the reads with MiXCR, one entry per CDR3 protein. The sample records fewer than 550,000 distinct CDR3 sequences, about 26% being singletons. The CDR3 is 14 residues long. Trimming removed 5 bases at V and 8 bases at J, with 18 bases between. CDR1 and CDR2 (germline): MGHDK, SYGVNS. V usage is TRBV25-1 and J usage is TRBJ1-2; weak D call: TRBD1 (6 bases). Sequenced material: PBMCs. This sequence originates from a human donor in good health (CMV status not recorded). Some clones in this sample may be carry-over from other donors' samples. Written as DNA, the CDR3 is TGTGCCAGCAGTCAAACGAGGGGACAACGCGGCTACACCTTC. It codes for CASSQTRGQRGYTF.